The present T cell receptor (beta chain) was sequenced within a study of response to subunit inactivated influenza vaccine. The V end lost 4 bases, the J end lost 0 bases, and 13 bases lay between the germline ends. The CDR3 runs to 15 residues. Looked up from germline, CDR1 is SGHDT and CDR2 is YYEEEE. TCRdb ran MiXCR on the RT-PCR reads and lists one entry per CDR3 protein. The sample lists some 550,000 distinct CDR3 sequences, approximately 24% occurring once. The same data also contributed to another study, on T cells expressing NK-cell markers. That work contributes: What made the TCR beta cDNA was 5'RACE template switching with UMIs. These clonotypes also led the CD3+CD56-NKG2C+ fraction in a handful of donors.

The V gene is TRBV5-6, the J gene TRBJ1-1; D is unresolved. The TCR originated in a man aged 50-59 years who received an inactivated influenza vaccine. This sample comprised CD4+ T cells sorted from PBMCs, obtained 12 days after vaccination. In DNA, the CDR3 is TGTGCCAGCAGCCGTGAGCGGTCCGTGAACACTGAAGCTTTCTTT. This gives the protein CASSRERSVNTEAFF.